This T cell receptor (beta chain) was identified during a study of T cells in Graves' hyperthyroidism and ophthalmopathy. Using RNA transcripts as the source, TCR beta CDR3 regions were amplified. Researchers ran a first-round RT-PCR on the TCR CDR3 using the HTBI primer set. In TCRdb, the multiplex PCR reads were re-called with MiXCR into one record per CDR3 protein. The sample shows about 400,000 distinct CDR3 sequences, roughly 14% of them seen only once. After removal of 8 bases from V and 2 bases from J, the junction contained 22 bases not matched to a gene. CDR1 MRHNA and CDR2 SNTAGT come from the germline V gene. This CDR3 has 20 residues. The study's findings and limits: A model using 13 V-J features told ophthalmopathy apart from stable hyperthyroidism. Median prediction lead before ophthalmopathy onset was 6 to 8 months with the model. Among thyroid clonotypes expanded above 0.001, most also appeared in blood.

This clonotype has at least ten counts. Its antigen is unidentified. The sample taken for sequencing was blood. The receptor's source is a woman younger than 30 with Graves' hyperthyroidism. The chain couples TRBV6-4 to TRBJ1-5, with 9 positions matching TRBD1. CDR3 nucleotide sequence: TGTGCCAGCGGAGCTTCCAAACGGGACAGGGAACGTTATGGCAATCAGCCCCAGCATTTT. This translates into CASGASKRDRERYGNQPQHF.